This T cell receptor beta chain was sequenced in a study of T cell changes during pregnancy in multiple sclerosis. The repertoire was sequenced with immunoSEQ multiplex PCR; TCRdb's copy has only in-frame clones and lacks some. This sample has under 95,000 clones, with roughly 92% found just once. V was trimmed by 4 bases and J by 2 bases, leaving 9 bases between them. The CDR3 consists of 13 residues. Germline-derived CDR1 and CDR2 are SGHRS and YFSETQ. The material was peripheral blood, obtained after pregnancy. This sequence originates from a female donor with multiple sclerosis, enrolled in a pregnancy study. V is TRBV5-1 and J is TRBJ2-5, with D perhaps matching TRBD1 (6 bases). DNA of the CDR3: TGCGCCAGCAGCCATGGACAGCAAGAGACCCAGTACTTC. This codes for CASSHGQQETQYF.